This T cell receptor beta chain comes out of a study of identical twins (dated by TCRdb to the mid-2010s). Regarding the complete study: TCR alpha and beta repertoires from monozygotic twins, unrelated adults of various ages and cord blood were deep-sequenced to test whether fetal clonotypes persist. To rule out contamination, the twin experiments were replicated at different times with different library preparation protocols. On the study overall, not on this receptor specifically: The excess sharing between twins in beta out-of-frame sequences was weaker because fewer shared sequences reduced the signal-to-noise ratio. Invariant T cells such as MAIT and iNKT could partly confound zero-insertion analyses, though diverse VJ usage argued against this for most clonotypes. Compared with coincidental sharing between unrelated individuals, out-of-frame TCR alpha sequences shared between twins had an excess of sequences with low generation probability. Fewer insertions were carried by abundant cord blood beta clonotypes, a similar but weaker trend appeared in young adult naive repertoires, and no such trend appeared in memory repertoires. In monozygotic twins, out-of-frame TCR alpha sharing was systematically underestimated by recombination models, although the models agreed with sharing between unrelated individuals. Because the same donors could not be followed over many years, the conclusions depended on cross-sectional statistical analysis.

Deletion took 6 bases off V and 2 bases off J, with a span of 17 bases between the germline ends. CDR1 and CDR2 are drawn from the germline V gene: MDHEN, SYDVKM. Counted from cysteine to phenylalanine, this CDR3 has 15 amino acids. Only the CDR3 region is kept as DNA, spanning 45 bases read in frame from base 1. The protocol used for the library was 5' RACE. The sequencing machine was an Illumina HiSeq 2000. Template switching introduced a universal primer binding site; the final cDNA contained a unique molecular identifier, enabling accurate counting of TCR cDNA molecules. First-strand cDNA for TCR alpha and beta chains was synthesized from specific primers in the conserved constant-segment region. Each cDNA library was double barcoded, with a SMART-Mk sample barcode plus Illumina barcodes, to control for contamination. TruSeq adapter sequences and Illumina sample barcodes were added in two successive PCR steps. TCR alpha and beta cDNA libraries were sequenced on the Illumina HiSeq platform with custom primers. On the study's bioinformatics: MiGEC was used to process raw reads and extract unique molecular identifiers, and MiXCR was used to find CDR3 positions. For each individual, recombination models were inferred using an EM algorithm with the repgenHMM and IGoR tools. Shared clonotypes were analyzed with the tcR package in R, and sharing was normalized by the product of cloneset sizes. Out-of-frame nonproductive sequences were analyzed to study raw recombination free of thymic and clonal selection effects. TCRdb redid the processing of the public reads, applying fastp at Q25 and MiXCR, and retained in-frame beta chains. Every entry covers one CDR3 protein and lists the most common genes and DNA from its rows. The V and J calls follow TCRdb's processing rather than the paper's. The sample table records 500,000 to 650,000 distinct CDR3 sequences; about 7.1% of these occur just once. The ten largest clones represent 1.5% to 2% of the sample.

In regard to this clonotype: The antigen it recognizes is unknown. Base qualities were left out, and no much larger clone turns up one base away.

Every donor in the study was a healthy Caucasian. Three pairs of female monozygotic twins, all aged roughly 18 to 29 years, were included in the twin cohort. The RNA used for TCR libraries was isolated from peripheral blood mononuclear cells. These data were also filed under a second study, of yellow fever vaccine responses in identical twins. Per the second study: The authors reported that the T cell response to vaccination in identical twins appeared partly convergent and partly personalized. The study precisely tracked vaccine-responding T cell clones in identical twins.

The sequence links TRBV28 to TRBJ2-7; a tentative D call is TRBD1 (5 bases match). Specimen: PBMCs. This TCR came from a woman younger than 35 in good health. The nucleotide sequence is TGTGCCAGCAGATACCCCTCCTCAGGGACCTACGAGCAGTACTTC. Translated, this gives CASRYPSSGTYEQYF. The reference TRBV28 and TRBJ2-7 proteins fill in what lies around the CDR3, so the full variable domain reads DVKVTQSSRYLVKRTGEKVFLECVQDMDHENMFWYRQDPGLGLRLIYFSYDVKMKEKGDIPEGYSVSREKKERFSLILESASTNQTSMYLCASRYPSSGTYEQYFGPGTRLTVT.